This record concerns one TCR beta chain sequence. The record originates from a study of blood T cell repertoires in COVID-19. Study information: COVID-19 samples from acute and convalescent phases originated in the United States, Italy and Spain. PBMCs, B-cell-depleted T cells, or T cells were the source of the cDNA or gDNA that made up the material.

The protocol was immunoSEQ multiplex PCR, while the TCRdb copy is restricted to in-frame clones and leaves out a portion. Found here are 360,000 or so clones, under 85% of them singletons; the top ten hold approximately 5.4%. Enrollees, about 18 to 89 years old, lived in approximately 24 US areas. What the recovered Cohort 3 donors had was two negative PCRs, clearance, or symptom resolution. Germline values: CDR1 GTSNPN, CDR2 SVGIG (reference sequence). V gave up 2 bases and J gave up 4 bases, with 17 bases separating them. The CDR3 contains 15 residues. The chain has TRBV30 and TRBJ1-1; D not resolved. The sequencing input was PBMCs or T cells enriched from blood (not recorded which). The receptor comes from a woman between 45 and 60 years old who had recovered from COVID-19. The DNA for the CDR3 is TGTGCCTGGAGTAAGGAATGGGGAGCGGGCACTGAAGCTTTCTTT. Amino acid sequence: CAWSKEWGAGTEAFF.